Each of the 29 T cell receptor beta chains below was sequenced from the same sample in a study of blood T cell repertoires in COVID-19. TCRdb's table, derived via immunoSEQ multiplex PCR, lists solely in-frame clones and lacks some. The sample yields under 350,000 clones, roughly 88% seen once. The sequenced sample was peripheral blood. The receptors here all came from a woman in her 70s with acute or convalescent COVID-19.

The V and J genes are TRBV3-1 (or the pseudogene TRBV3-2) and TRBJ1-1; D is unresolved. The CDR3 is made up of 14 amino acids. Germline V gives CDR1 LGHDT, CDR2 YNNKEL (reference sequence). V shed 1 base and J shed 4 bases, with 10 bases lying between them. The CDR3 DNA follows: TGTGCCAGCAGCCAAGTAGGATCGGGCACTGAAGCTTTCTTT. Encoded protein: CASSQVGSGTEAFF.

This chain joins TRBV5-5 and TRBJ1-4; 7 bases match TRBD1. The length of the CDR3 is 14 residues. Germline V gives CDR1 SGHKS, CDR2 YYEKEE (reference sequence). V was clipped by 6 bases and J by 7 bases; unmatched bases: 9. The DNA for the CDR3 is TGTGCCAGCACCAAGACAGGGATTGGTGAAAAACTGTTTTTT. Residues: CASTKTGIGEKLFF. Complete variable domain (other parts from reference TRBV5-5 and TRBJ1-4): DAGVTQSPTHLIKTRGQQVTLRCSPISGHKSVSWYQQVLGQGPQFIFQYYEKEERGRGNFPDRFSARQFPNYSSELNVNALLLGDSALYLCASTKTGIGEKLFFGSGTQLSVL.

This clone was counted at least ten times. The genes are TRBV11-2 and TRBJ2-7; TRBD1 agrees at 8 bases. The ends lost 2 bases at V and 6 bases at J; junction bases unmatched: 9. The germline gives CDR1 SGHAT, CDR2 FQNNGV. The CDR3 runs to 15 residues. CDR3 nucleotide sequence: TGTGCCAGCAGCTTATTCGGACAGGGAAGGGGCGAGCAGTACTTC. It translates to CASSLFGQGRGEQYF.

This sequence joins TRBV11-2 and TRBJ1-6, with D possibly TRBD1 on 5 matching bases. CDR3 length: 14 amino acids. The germline gives CDR1 SGHAT, CDR2 FQNNGV. Trimming pared 6 bases from V and 10 bases from J, leaving 16 bases between. CDR3 region: CASRPNGGISPLHF. As DNA, the CDR3 is TGTGCCAGCAGACCAAACGGGGGTATCTCACCCCTCCACTTT.

The rearrangement links TRBV5-1 to TRBJ2-7; 7 bases are a match to TRBD2. Per germline, CDR1 SGHRS and CDR2 YFSETQ. Unmatched junction bases numbered 2, after V lost 3 bases and J lost 2 bases. CDR3 size: 13 residues. CDR3 bases: TGCGCCAGCAGCTCCGGGACTACCTACGAGCAGTACTTC. This sequence encodes CASSSGTTYEQYF. The whole variable domain, remainder taken from reference TRBV5-1 and TRBJ2-7, is KAGVTQTPRYLIKTRGQQVTLSCSPISGHRSVSWYQQTPGQGLQFLFEYFSETQRNKGNFPGRFSGRQFSNSRSEMNVSTLELGDSALYLCASSSGTTYEQYFGPGTRLTVT.

The chain is built from TRBV5-1 and TRBJ2-7, with 11 bases fitting TRBD2. J was trimmed by 7 bases and V by 4 bases; bases with no gene match: 10. CDR1 is SGHRS, CDR2 YFSETQ, per germline. The CDR3 has 15 amino acids. CDR3 in amino acids: CASSAELAGAGEQYF. In DNA form, the CDR3 reads TGCGCCAGCAGCGCCGAACTAGCGGGGGCCGGAGAGCAGTACTTC.

CDR3 sequence (DNA): TGTGCCAGCAGTGCGGGACAGGGAATGAACACTGAAGCTTTCTTT. Amino acid sequence: CASSAGQGMNTEAFF. This chain connects TRBV2 to TRBJ1-1; 9 positions agree with TRBD1. From germline, CDR1 is SNHLY and CDR2 FYNNEI. The junction had 3 bases not matched to a gene; V was cut back by 4 bases and J by 0 bases. This CDR3 contains 15 residues.

The chain carries TRBV6-5 and TRBJ1-3; 10 nucleotides agree with TRBD1. With 11 bases clipped from V and 0 bases from J, the junction kept 4 bases outside the gene matches. The CDR3 length is 14 residues. From germline, CDR1 is MNHEY and CDR2 SVGAGI. CDR3: CALDRGGSGNTIYF. The CDR3 DNA reads TGTGCCTTGGACAGGGGGGGCTCTGGAAACACCATATATTTT.

This clone was detected once. This sequence joins TRBV7-2 and TRBJ2-1, with 13 positions matching TRBD2. CDR1 is SGHTA, CDR2 FQGNSA, per germline. The CDR3 sequence is 15 residues long. The junction had 6 bases not matched to a gene; V was cut back by 6 bases and J by 7 bases. The CDR3 bases are TGTGCCAGCAGTTTTACTAGCGGGGGGGCGAATGAGCAGTTCTTC. This sequence encodes CASSFTSGGANEQFF.

The chain is built from TRBV27 and TRBJ1-2, with 8 positions matching TRBD1. The V gene end was trimmed by 5 bases and the J gene end by 4 bases; junction bases not matched to a gene: 3. The germline V gene encodes CDR1 MNHEY and CDR2 SMNVEV (reference sequence). CDR3 length equals 13 residues. CDR3 DNA: TGTGCCAGCAGTCAGGACAGGGCCTATGGCTACACCTTC. Protein: CASSQDRAYGYTF.

The V gene is TRBV3-1 (or the pseudogene TRBV3-2), the J gene TRBJ2-2; a possible D gene is TRBD1 (6 bases). The germline V and J ends were trimmed by 3 bases and 6 bases, with 11 bases remaining between them. This CDR3 contains 14 residues. The V gene's germline CDR1 is LGHDT and CDR2 YNNKEL (reference sequence). CDR3: CASSHRGFAGELFF. For the CDR3, the DNA is TGTGCCAGCAGCCACAGGGGTTTCGCCGGGGAGCTGTTTTTT.

The V call is TRBV4-1, the J call TRBJ2-1; maybe TRBD2 (6 bases). The ends were cut back, 4 bases at V and 7 bases at J, with 14 bases in the middle. Looked up from germline, CDR1 is MGHRA and CDR2 is YSYEKL. This CDR3 is 14 amino acids long. The CDR3 DNA reads TGCGCCAGCAGCCCTATCGGGGGTGATAATGAGCAGTTCTTC. Translating gives CASSPIGGDNEQFF.

A word on this clone: Other DNA sequences in the sample encode the same CDR3. V gene TRBV3-1 (or the pseudogene TRBV3-2) combines with J gene TRBJ1-2, with D tentatively TRBD1 (6 bases). V lost 4 bases and J 4 bases, leaving 10 bases between the germline ends. In germline, CDR1 is LGHDT, CDR2 YNNKEL (reference sequence). The CDR3 sequence is 13 residues long. The CDR3 protein is CASSPGVGYGYTF. The CDR3 DNA is TGTGCCAGCAGCCCAGGGGTTGGCTATGGCTACACCTTC.

The chain recombines TRBV7-9 with TRBJ2-5, with 8 bases aligning to TRBD2. The CDR3 runs to 16 residues. The germline gives CDR1 SEHNR, CDR2 FQNEAQ (reference sequence). The trim removed 2 bases at V and 3 bases at J, leaving 8 bases unmatched. The CDR3 region is CASSLTSGGPEETQYF. CDR3 bases: TGTGCCAGCAGCTTAACGAGCGGGGGTCCGGAAGAGACCCAGTACTTC.

The chain employs TRBV7-7 and TRBJ2-7; TRBD1 might be the D (6 bases). Germline CDR1 SSHAT, CDR2 FNYEAQ (reference sequence). The CDR3 contains 14 residues. The V end lost 5 bases, the J end lost 0 bases, and 11 bases lay between the germline ends. This CDR3 reads CASSHGTSSYEQYF. CDR3 in DNA: TGTGCCAGCAGCCACGGGACAAGCTCCTACGAGCAGTACTTC.

The chain is built from TRBV6-5 and TRBJ1-1, with TRBD1 matching over 9 bases. CDR1 and CDR2 from the germline V gene are MNHEY and SVGAGI. The CDR3 length is 14 residues. Trimming removed 6 bases from V and 3 bases from J; junction bases left unmatched: 5. CDR3 sequence (DNA): TGTGCCAGCAGGAGGACAGGGGACCACACTGAAGCTTTCTTT. Protein sequence: CASRRTGDHTEAFF.

The rearrangement links TRBV5-4 to TRBJ1-2; 9 bases line up with TRBD1. CDR3 length equals 15 residues. Germline values: CDR1 SGHNT, CDR2 YYREEE (reference sequence). The ends lost 4 bases at V and 4 bases at J; junction bases unmatched: 8. CDR3 bases: TGTGCCAGCAGCCATCGACAGGGGGTTTCCTATGGCTACACCTTC. Its translation is CASSHRQGVSYGYTF.

The chain carries TRBV19 and TRBJ2-1; 9 nucleotides agree with TRBD2. The V segment lost 6 bases and the J segment 2 bases; nucleotides outside the gene matches: 5. This CDR3 spans 15 amino acids. Germline CDR1 and CDR2: LNHDA and SQIVND (reference sequence). The CDR3 region has the DNA TGTGCCAGTAGCCCACTAGCGGGTGCCTACAATGAGCAGTTCTTC. Translation: CASSPLAGAYNEQFF.

The chain links TRBV6-5 to TRBJ2-2; D unresolved. The CDR3 runs to 11 residues. Germline V gene sequence: CDR1 MNHEY, CDR2 SVGAGI. V was cut by 5 bases and J by 7 bases, with 5 bases left in between. This CDR3 is CASSRDGELFF. CDR3 coding DNA: TGTGCCAGCAGTCGAGACGGGGAGCTGTTTTTT.

Concerning this clone itself: A junction boundary mismatches the germline segment, possibly from a read error. The CDR3 DNA reads as TGTGCTAGCAGCCAAGAGAGAGCGAACAGGGATCCCTATGGCTACACCTTC. Protein: CASSQERANRDPYGYTF. The chain is built from TRBV7-7 and TRBJ1-2, with a weak D call TRBD1 (6 bases). Germline CDR1 is SSHAT and CDR2 is FNYEAQ (reference sequence). CDR3 length equals 17 residues. Full variable domain (rest looked up from reference TRBV7-7 and TRBJ1-2): GAGVSQSPRYKVTKRGQDVTLRCDPISSHATLYWYQQALGQGPEFLTYFNYEAQPDKSGLPSDRFSAERPEGSISTLTIQRTEQRDSAMYRCASSQERANRDPYGYTFGSGTRLTVV.

This chain links TRBV5-4 with TRBJ2-5; 7 bases agree with TRBD1. The CDR3 is 17 residues long. Trimming cost V 1 base and J 5 bases; bases outside gene matches: 14. Germline V gene data show CDR1 as SGHNT and CDR2 as YYREEE (reference sequence). The CDR3 DNA follows: TGTGCCAGCAGCTTGATACCGGGACAGACTCCCGTGGAGACCCAGTACTTC. Encoded protein: CASSLIPGQTPVETQYF.

V gene TRBV30 combines with J gene TRBJ2-7; 8 positions agree with TRBD2. Germline loops: CDR1 GTSNPN, CDR2 SVGIG (reference sequence). The CDR3 spans 14 residues. V lost 0 bases and J lost 1; bases outside the gene matches: 2. The CDR3 sequence is CAWSVRGGSYEQYF. The CDR3 bases are TGTGCCTGGAGTGTACGGGGGGGATCCTACGAGCAGTACTTC.

This sequence joins TRBV12-3 or TRBV12-4 and TRBJ1-6; tentatively, D is TRBD1 (6 bases). The CDR3 runs to 13 residues. V dropped 5 bases and J dropped 8 bases, with 10 bases sitting between them. The CDR3 protein is CASSADSYSPLHF. The DNA of the CDR3 is TGTGCCAGCAGTGCGGACAGCTATTCACCCCTCCACTTT.

This clone came up once. The chain carries TRBV3-1 (or the pseudogene TRBV3-2) and TRBJ2-7; 8 positions agree with TRBD1. The CDR3 consists of 13 residues. V was clipped by 4 bases and J by 3 bases; unmatched bases: 2. Germline CDR1 is LGHDT and CDR2 is YNNKEL (reference sequence). The CDR3 loop is CASSPGQVYEQYF. In nucleotides, the CDR3 is TGTGCCAGCAGCCCGGGACAGGTCTACGAGCAGTACTTC.

This rearrangement joins TRBV4-1 to TRBJ1-1, with D perhaps TRBD1 (5 bases). Between the trimmed V and J ends, which lost 0 bases and 9 bases, there was a span of 11 bases. Germline CDR1 and CDR2: MGHRA and YSYEKL. This CDR3 has 13 residues. CDR3 bases: TGCGCCAGCAGCCAAGACAACGGGGGGAAAGCTTTCTTT. Encoded protein: CASSQDNGGKAFF.

V and J are TRBV5-1 and TRBJ2-1, with D tentatively TRBD1 (6 bases). The germline CDR1 and CDR2 sequences are SGHRS and YFSETQ. Trimming stripped 4 bases from V and 4 bases from J, with 9 bases between. The CDR3 runs to 13 residues. The CDR3 reads CASSPQGYNEQFF. The DNA of the CDR3 is TGCGCCAGCAGCCCACAGGGATACAATGAGCAGTTCTTC.

V usage is TRBV28 and J usage is TRBJ1-1; possible D gene TRBD1, 6 bases. In germline, CDR1 is MDHEN, CDR2 SYDVKM. CDR3 length: 15 amino acids. Trimming removed 4 bases at V and 1 base at J, with 13 bases between. The CDR3 sequence: CASSSQGGTNTEAFF. CDR3 sequence (DNA): TGTGCCAGCAGTTCTCAAGGGGGAACGAACACTGAAGCTTTCTTT.

The chain is built from TRBV5-4 and TRBJ2-2; 7 nucleotides match TRBD1. V lost 1 base, J lost 5 bases, and 2 bases stayed unmatched. The CDR3 covers 14 residues. Germline V gene data show CDR1 as SGHNT and CDR2 as YYREEE (reference sequence). The CDR3 DNA follows: TGTGCCAGCAGCTTGCCACAGGGGACCGGGGAGCTGTTTTTT. It is translated as CASSLPQGTGELFF.

The rearrangement uses TRBV15 and TRBJ1-1, with D possibly being TRBD1 (6 bases). This CDR3 region has 15 residues. V lost 4 bases, J lost 3 bases, and 15 bases lay in between. Germline V lookup: CDR1 LNHNV, CDR2 YYDKDF (reference sequence). Here the CDR3 DNA reads TGTGCCACCAGCATTCAAGGCGGGGGGCACACTGAAGCTTTCTTT. It yields the protein CATSIQGGGHTEAFF.